The TCR beta chain described here comes from a study of blood T cell repertoires in COVID-19. Study-level background: T cells, B-cell-depleted T cells, or PBMCs supplied cDNA or gDNA.

CDR3 length: 12 residues. V was clipped by 3 bases and J by 4 bases, with 9 bases between them. Germline V gives CDR1 DFQATT, CDR2 SNEGSKA (reference sequence). Original handling: Amplified reference gene primers provided the basis for estimating nucleated cell counts. Assay used: immunoSEQ multiplex PCR; TCRdb lists only in-frame clones, some missing. V and J calls and clone size are those listed in that table; D and trimming were worked out from the DNA. The profile shows 12,000 or so clones, roughly 80% of them singletons. Material: peripheral blood. J is TRBJ1-2 and V is TRBV20-1; D perhaps matches TRBD1 (6 bases). The receptor's source is a man older than 75 with acute or convalescent COVID-19. The CDR3 sequence: CSASGTSYGYTF. The CDR3 nucleotides are TGCAGTGCTAGTGGGACATCCTATGGCTACACCTTC.